This entry describes one T cell receptor beta chain. No antigen is known for it. The data are from a study of shared clonotypes between healthy human individuals. Study findings and constraints: A handful of donors had about 5% of their naive CD4 clonotypes in common. Relative to clonotypes present in all four donors, those not shared had lower generation probabilities.

Only CD45RO-negative cells positively selected for CCR7 counted as naive CD8 cells, so terminally differentiated effector memory CD45RA+ cells were excluded. Researchers divided each subset's genomic DNA evenly across several immunoSEQ plates. Some clones are missing from TCRdb's copy, which holds only in-frame ones; the method was immunoSEQ multiplex PCR. Of millions of clones in the sample, about 95% are singletons; the top ten hold roughly 1.1%. CDR1 and CDR2 (germline): MGHRA, YSYEKL. The CDR3 is 15 amino acids. V gave up 5 bases and J gave up 6 bases; unmatched junction bases: 9. This chain joins TRBV4-1 and TRBJ2-2, with TRBD2 matching over 7 bases. Specimen: naive CD8+ T cells sorted from blood. The clonotype was recovered from a man between 18 and 35 years old in good health. CDR3 sequence (DNA): TGCGCCAGCAGCTGGGCACTAGCGAGACCCGGGGAGCTGTTTTTT. Translated: CASSWALARPGELFF.